Sequencing of this T cell receptor beta chain was carried out in a study of T cell repertoires in ileal Crohn's disease. Time point denoted: neoterminal ileum biopsy at postoperative endoscopy, about 6 months after surgery. The germline gives CDR1 SGHRS, CDR2 YFSETQ. Germline trimming cut 5 bases from V and 6 bases from J; bases unmatched to any gene: 13. The CDR3 spans 16 residues. Method: immunoSEQ multiplex PCR; TCRdb's copy keeps in-frame clones and lacks some. Of 2,500 to 3,500 clones detected, approximately 86% appear once; the ten largest clones hold 4.5% to 6%. The J gene is TRBJ1-1, the V gene TRBV5-1; 10 bases align to TRBD1. The sequenced sample consisted of ileal tissue. The receptor comes from an adult with Crohn's disease. The CDR3 bases are TGCGCCAGCAGGGGACAGGGGCGTTTTAGATTTGCTGAAGCTTTCTTT. Amino acid sequence: CASRGQGRFRFAEAFF. Combining the CDR3 with reference TRBV5-1 and TRBJ1-1 gives the whole variable domain KAGVTQTPRYLIKTRGQQVTLSCSPISGHRSVSWYQQTPGQGLQFLFEYFSETQRNKGNFPGRFSGRQFSNSRSEMNVSTLELGDSALYLCASRGQGRFRFAEAFFGQGTRLTVV.